This T cell receptor beta chain was captured in a study of blood T cell repertoires in COVID-19. Across the study: Acute-phase and convalescent COVID-19 samples originated in the United States, Italy and Spain. PBMCs, B-cell-depleted T cells, or T cells were the source of the cDNA or gDNA that made up the material.

Seattle patients were enrolled while actively infected and followed longitudinally. The method was immunoSEQ multiplex PCR; TCRdb's version includes in-frame clones alone and lacks a portion of them. Found here are about 530,000 clones, around 90% of them singletons; the top ten hold 7.8%. This clonotype was obtained from a woman aged 50 to 65 with COVID-19, enrolled during active disease. Sequencing was performed on peripheral blood.

The CDR3 sequence is CASSTTGGASPYGYTF. CDR3 nucleotides: TGTGCCAGTAGTACTACAGGGGGCGCTTCCCCCTATGGCTACACCTTC. The chain carries TRBV19 and TRBJ1-2; 9 nucleotides match TRBD1. CDR3 length: 16 amino acids. The germline CDR1 and CDR2 sequences are LNHDA and SQIVND (reference sequence). The V gene end was trimmed by 4 bases and the J gene end by 4 bases; junction bases not matched to a gene: 10.